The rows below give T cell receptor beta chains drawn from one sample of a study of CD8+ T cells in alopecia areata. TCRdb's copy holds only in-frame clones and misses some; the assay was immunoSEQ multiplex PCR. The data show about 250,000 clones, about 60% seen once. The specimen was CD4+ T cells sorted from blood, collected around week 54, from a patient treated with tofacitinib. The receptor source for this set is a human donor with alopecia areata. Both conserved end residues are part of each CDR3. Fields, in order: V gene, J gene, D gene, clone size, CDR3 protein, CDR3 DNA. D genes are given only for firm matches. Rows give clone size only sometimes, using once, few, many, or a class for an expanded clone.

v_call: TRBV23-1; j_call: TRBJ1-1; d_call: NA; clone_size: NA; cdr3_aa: CASSHPPGAGDTEAFF; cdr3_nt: TGCGCCAGCAGTCACCCCCCTGGGGCTGGGGACACTGAAGCTTTCTTT
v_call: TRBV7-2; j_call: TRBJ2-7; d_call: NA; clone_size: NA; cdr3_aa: CASSRQGGYEQYF; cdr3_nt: TGTGCCAGCAGCCGGCAGGGGGGCTACGAGCAGTACTTC
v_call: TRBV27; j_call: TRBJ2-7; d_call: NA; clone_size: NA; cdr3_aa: CASSPRPHYEQYF; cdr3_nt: TGTGCCAGCAGCCCCAGACCTCACTACGAGCAGTACTTC
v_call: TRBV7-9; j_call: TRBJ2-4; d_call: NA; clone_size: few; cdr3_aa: CASSSLSEAKNIQYF; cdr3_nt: TGTGCCAGCAGCTCCCTGTCCGAGGCCAAAAACATTCAGTACTTC
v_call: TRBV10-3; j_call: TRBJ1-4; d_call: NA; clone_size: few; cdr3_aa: CAILRASNEKLFF; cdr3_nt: TGTGCCATCTTGCGGGCCTCGAATGAAAAACTGTTTTTT
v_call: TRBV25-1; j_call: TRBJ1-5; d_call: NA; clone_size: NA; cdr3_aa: CASGGGSQPQHF; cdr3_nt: TGTGCCAGTGGGGGGGGTAGCCAGCCCCAGCATTTT
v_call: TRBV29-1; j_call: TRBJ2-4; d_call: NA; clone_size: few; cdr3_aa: CSVGQGPQNIQYF; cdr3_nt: TGCAGCGTTGGTCAGGGACCCCAAAACATTCAGTACTTC
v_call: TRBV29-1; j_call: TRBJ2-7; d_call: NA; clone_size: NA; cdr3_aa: CSVGSARREQYF; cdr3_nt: TGCAGCGTTGGGTCAGCTAGACGGGAGCAGTACTTC
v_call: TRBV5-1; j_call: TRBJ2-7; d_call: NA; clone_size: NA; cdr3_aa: CASSLKGPVAEQYF; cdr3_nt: TGCGCCAGCAGCTTGAAAGGGCCGGTCGCCGAGCAGTACTTC
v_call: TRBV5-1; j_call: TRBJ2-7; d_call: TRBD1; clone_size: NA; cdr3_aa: CASSLEGTGGYEQYF; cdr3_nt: TGCGCCAGCAGCTTGGAGGGGACAGGGGGCTACGAGCAGTACTTC
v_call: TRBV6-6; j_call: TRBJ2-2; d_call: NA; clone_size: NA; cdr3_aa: CASSYQGGTTRELFF; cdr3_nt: TGTGCCAGCAGTTACCAGGGAGGTACCACCCGGGAGCTGTTTTTT
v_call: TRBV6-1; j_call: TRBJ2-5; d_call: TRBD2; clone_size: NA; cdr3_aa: CASTGGGAETQYF; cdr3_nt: TGTGCCAGCACCGGCGGGGGGGCGGAGACCCAGTACTTC
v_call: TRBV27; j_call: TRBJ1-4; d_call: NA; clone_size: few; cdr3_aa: CASKMTAGRIEKLFF; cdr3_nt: TGTGCCAGCAAGATGACGGCAGGAAGGATAGAAAAACTGTTTTTT
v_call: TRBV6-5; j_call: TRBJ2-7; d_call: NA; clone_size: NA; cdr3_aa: CASRTGLGLEYF; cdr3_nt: TGTGCCAGCAGAACGGGTCTGGGGCTCGAGTACTTC
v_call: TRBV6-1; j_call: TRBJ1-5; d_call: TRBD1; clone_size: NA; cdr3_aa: CASTQGQGAQPQHF; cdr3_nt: TGTGCCAGCACCCAGGGACAGGGGGCTCAGCCCCAGCATTTT
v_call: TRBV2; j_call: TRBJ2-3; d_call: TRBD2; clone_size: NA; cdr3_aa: CASSRGGRTDTQYF; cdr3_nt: TGTGCCAGCAGTCGCGGGGGACGCACAGATACGCAGTATTTT
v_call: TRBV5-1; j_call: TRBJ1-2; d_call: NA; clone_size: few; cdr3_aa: CASSLEGNGYTF; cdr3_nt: TGCGCCAGCAGCTTGGAAGGGAATGGCTACACCTTC